This T cell receptor beta chain was identified during a study of early T cells in non-severe SARS-CoV-2 infection. Study at large: Sequenced material consisted of bulk RNA (from unsorted whole blood), and chains were unpaired. The study's findings and limits: The study's VDJdb matching favored anti-spike CD8 responses and missed private and CD4 specificities.

This clonotype was detected only a few times. Antigen unknown. From germline, CDR1 is SGHTS and CDR2 YDEGEE. The V and J ends lost 4 bases and 1 base, in that order; junction bases with no gene match: 9. The CDR3 covers 19 residues. Each cDNA molecule carried a unique molecular identifier. TCRdb reprocessed the 5' RACE reads via MiXCR and lists one record per CDR3 protein. Among under 90,000 distinct CDR3 sequences listed, over 10% were seen once. V usage is TRBV5-8 and J usage is TRBJ2-6; TRBD1 matches 12 bases. Sequenced input: whole blood. The sequence came from an adult who was a healthcare worker with PCR-confirmed SARS-CoV-2 infection or an uninfected control (not recorded which). The CDR3 nucleotides are TGTGCCAGCAGCCGACCTGGGGACAGGGGGCTATCTGGGGCCAACGTCCTGACTTTC. Translation: CASSRPGDRGLSGANVLTF.